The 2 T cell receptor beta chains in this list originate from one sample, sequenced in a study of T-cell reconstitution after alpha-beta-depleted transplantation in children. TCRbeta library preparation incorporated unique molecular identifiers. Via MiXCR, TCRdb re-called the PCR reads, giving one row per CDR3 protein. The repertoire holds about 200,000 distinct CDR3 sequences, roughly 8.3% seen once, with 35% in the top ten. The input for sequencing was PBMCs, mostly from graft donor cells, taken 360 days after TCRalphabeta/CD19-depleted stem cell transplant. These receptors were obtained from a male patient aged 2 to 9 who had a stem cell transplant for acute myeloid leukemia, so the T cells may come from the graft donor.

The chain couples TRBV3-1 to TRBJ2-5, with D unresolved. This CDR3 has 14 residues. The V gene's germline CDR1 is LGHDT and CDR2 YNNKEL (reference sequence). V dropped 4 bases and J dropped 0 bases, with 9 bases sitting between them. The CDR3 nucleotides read TGTGCCAGCAGCCGACGGTGGTACCAAGAGACCCAGTACTTC. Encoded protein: CASSRRWYQETQYF.

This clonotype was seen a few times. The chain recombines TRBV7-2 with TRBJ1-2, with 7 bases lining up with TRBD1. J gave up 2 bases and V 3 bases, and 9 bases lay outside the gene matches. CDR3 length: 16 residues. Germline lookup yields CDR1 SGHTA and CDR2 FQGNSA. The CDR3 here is CASSFARRQGNYGYTF. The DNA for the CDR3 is TGTGCCAGCAGCTTCGCCCGGCGACAGGGAAACTATGGCTACACCTTC.